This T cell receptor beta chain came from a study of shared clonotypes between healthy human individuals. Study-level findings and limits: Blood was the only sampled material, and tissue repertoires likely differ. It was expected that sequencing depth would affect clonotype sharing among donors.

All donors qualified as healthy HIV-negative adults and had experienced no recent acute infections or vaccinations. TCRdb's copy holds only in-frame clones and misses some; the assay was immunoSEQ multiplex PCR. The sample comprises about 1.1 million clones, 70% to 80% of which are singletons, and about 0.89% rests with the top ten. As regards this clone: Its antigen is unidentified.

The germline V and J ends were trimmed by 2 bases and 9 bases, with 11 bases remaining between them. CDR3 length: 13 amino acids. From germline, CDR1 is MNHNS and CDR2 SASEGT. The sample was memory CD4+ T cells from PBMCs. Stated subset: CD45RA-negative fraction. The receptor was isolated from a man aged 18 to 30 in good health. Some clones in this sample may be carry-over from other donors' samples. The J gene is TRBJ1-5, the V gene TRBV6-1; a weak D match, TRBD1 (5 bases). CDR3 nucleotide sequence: TGTGCCAGCAGTGAAACAGGTCCGGGGCCCCAGCATTTT. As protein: CASSETGPGPQHF.